This T cell receptor beta chain was profiled in a study of blood T cell repertoires in COVID-19. Study-wide background: The United States, Italy and Spain supplied acute and convalescent COVID-19 samples. Sample material is recorded as cDNA or gDNA derived from T cells, B-cell-depleted T cells, or PBMCs.

Methods used by the authors: How many nucleated cells were present was estimated from reference gene primer amplification. Data came from immunoSEQ multiplex PCR; TCRdb stores just in-frame clones and leaves some out. V and J calls plus clone size are reproduced from that table; the DNA served to infer D and trimming. In the table there are approximately 360,000 clones, about 90% of which are singletons. This CDR3 is built from 18 residues. The sequence was obtained from a man aged 35 to 55 with acute or convalescent COVID-19. The chain has TRBV21-1 and TRBJ2-5; the D segment call TRBD2 is taken from the table without a DNA check. TRBV21-1 is tagged as a pseudogene. Input material: peripheral blood. The CDR3 bases are TGTGCCAGCAGCTCTCCGGGACTAGCGGGGGCGGAGGAGGAGACCCAGTACTTC. Translated, it gives CASSSPGLAGAEEETQYF.